Listed below are T cell receptor beta chains from one sample, sequenced in a study of chemoradiotherapy in HPV16-positive cancers. Measured with immunoSEQ multiplex PCR; TCRdb has only the in-frame clones, and not every one. The table has roughly 11,000 clones, approximately 90% seen once. Sequencing was performed on blood, taken from a patient who underwent chemoradiotherapy. These TCRs come from a human donor with HPV-associated anogenital cancer. The conserved cysteine and the conserved F or W are not part of the CDR3 here.

12	TRBV14	TRBJ1-1	ASRHTGGNTEAF
11	TRBV27	TRBJ2-3	ASSFSEPDTQY
15	TRBV19	TRBJ2-4	ASSIEWSGLDKNIQY
11	TRBV5-1	TRBJ2-7	ASSEGTDYEQY
11	TRBV28	TRBJ1-2	ASSSTGPYGYT
15	TRBV11-3	TRBJ2-7	ASSLGPRVRDDYEQY
14	TRBV5-4	TRBJ2-3	ASSSGQGPNTDTQY
9	TRBV20-1	TRBJ2-3	SATGAGTQY
11	TRBV11-1	TRBJ2-7	ASSLARAYEQY
12	TRBV5-1	TRBJ2-3	ASSPSGLTDTQY
11	TRBV9	TRBJ1-2	ASKGATADGYT
12	TRBV2	TRBJ1-2	ASSESPANYGYT
12	TRBV30	TRBJ1-2	AWSLLGDTYGYT
11	TRBV30	TRBJ1-2	AWNRAARWGYT
15	TRBV7-9	TRBJ2-7	ASSLVGGTGYSYEQY
12	TRBV7-7	TRBJ2-5	ASSLGGFQETQY
12	TRBV7-6	TRBJ2-7	ASSPAGTVYEQY
15	TRBV7-8	TRBJ2-7	ASSLGAGQDLSYEQY
13	TRBV14	TRBJ1-4	ASSQWDRGDEKLF
13	TRBV7-2	TRBJ1-5	ASSPTVRSNQPQH
12	TRBV19	TRBJ2-2	ASSPLSLNGELF
13	TRBV11-3	TRBJ2-5	ASSPGGSRKETQY
13	TRBV7-2	TRBJ2-3	ASSFPPESMGTQY
14	TRBV9	TRBJ1-6	ASSPPAGGRNSPLH
13	TRBV10-2	TRBJ2-3	ASRLAGGATDTQY
14	TRBV18	TRBJ1-1	ASSPPGQPMNTEAF